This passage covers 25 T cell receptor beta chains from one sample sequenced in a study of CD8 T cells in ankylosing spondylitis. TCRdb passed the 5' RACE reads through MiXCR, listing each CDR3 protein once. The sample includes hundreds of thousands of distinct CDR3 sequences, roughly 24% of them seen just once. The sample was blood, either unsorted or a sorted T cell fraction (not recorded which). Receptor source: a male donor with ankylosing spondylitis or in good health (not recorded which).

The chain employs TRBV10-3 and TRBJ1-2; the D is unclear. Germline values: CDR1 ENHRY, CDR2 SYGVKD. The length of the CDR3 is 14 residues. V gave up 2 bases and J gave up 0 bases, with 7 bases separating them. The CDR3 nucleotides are TGTGCCATCAGTGAGGGGAAGGCTAACTATGGCTACACCTTC. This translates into CAISEGKANYGYTF.

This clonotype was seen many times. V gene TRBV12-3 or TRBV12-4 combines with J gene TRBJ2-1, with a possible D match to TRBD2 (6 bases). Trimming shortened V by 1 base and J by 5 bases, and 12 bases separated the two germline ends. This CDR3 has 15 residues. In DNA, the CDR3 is TGTGCCAGCAGTTTAGTGGCGGGAATCCACAATGAGCAGTTCTTC. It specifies CASSLVAGIHNEQFF.

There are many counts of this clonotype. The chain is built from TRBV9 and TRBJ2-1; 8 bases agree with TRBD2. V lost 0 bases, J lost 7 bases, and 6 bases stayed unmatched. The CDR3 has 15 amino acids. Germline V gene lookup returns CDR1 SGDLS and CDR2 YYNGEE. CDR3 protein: CASSVASGGPNEQFF. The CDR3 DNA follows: TGTGCCAGCAGCGTAGCTTCGGGAGGGCCGAATGAGCAGTTCTTC. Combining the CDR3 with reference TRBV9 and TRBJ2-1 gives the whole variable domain DSGVTQTPKHLITATGQRVTLRCSPRSGDLSVYWYQQSLDQGLQFLIQYYNGEERAKGNILERFSAQQFPDLHSELNLSSLELGDSALYFCASSVASGGPNEQFFGPGTRLTVL.

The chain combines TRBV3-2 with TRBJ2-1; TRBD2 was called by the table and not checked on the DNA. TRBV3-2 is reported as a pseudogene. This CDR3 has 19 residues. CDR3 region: CASRGRTSGSAGGYNEQFF. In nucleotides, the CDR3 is TGTGCCAGCAGGGGGCGGACTAGCGGGAGCGCGGGTGGTTACAATGAGCAGTTCTTC.

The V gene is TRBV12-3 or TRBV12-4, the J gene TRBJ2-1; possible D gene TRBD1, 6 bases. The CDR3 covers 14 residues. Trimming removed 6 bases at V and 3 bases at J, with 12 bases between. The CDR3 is CASSRDTLYNEQFF. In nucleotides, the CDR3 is TGTGCCAGCAGCCGGGACACCCTCTACAATGAGCAGTTCTTC.

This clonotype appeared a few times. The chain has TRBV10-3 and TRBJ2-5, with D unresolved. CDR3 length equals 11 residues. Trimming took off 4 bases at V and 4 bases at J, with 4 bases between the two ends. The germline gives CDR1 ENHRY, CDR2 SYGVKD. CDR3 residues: CAISGGETQYF. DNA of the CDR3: TGTGCCATCAGTGGGGGAGAGACCCAGTACTTC.

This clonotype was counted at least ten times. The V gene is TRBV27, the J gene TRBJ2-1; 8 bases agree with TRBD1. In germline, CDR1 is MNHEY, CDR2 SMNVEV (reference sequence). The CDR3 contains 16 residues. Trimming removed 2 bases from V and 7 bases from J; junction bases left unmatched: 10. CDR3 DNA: TGTGCCAGCAGTTTACGGACAGGGATTGTCCTTAATGAGCAGTTCTTC. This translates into CASSLRTGIVLNEQFF.

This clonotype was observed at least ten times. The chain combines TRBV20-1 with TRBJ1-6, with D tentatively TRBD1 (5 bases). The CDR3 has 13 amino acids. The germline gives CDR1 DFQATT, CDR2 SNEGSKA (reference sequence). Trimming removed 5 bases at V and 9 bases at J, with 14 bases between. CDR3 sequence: CSAHRDLSSPLHF. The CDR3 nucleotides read TGCAGTGCTCACCGGGACCTAAGTTCACCCCTCCACTTT.

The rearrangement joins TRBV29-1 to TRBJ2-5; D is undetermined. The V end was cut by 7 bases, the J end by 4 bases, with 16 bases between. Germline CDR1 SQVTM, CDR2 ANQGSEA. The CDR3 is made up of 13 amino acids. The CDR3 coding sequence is TGCAGCGCAACCCAATCTAGGTTAGAGACCCAGTACTTC. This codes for CSATQSRLETQYF.

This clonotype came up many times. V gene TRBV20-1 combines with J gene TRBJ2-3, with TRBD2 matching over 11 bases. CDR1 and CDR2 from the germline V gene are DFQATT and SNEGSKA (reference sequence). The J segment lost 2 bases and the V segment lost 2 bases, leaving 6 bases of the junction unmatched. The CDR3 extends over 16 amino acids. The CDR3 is CSARSTSGTTTDTQYF. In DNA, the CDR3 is TGCAGTGCTAGATCGACTAGCGGGACAACCACAGATACGCAGTATTTT.

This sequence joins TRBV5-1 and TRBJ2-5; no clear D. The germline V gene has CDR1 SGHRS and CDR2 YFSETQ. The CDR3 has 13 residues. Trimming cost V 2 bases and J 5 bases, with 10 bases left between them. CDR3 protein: CASSFGTTETQYF. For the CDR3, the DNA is TGCGCCAGCAGCTTCGGTACAACGGAGACCCAGTACTTC. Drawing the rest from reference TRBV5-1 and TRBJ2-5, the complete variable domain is KAGVTQTPRYLIKTRGQQVTLSCSPISGHRSVSWYQQTPGQGLQFLFEYFSETQRNKGNFPGRFSGRQFSNSRSEMNVSTLELGDSALYLCASSFGTTETQYFGPGTRLLVL.

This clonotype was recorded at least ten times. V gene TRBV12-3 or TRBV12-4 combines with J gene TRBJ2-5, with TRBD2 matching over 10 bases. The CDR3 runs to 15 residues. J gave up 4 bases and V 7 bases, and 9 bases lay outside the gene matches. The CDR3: CASTSPSGSRETQYF. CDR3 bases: TGTGCCAGCACCAGCCCTAGCGGGAGTAGAGAGACCCAGTACTTC.

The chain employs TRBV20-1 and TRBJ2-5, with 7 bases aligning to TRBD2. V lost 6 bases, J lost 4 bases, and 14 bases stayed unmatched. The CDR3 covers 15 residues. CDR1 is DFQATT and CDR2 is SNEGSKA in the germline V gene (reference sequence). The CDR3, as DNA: TGCAGTGCCACACTCCCCCGACTAGCTTCAGAGACCCAGTACTTC. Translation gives CSATLPRLASETQYF.

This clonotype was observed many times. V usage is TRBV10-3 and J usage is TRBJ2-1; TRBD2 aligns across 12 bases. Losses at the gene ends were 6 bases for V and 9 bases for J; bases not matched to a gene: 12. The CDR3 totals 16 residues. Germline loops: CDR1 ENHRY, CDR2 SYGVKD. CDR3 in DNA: TGTGCCATCAGGACTAGCGGGAGTAGGGAGGAGGGTGAGCAGTTCTTC. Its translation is CAIRTSGSREEGEQFF.

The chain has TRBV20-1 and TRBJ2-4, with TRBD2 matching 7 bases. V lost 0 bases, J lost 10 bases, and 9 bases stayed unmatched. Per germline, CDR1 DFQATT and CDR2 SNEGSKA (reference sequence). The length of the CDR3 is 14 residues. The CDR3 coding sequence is TGCAGTGCTAGAGAGCCTCGGGCGGGGGATATTCAGTACTTC. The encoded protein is CSAREPRAGDIQYF.

CDR3 region: CSAIRQGNTGELFF. CDR3 DNA: TGCAGTGCTATAAGACAGGGGAACACCGGGGAGCTGTTTTTT. The genes are TRBV20-1 and TRBJ2-2; 7 nucleotides match TRBD1. The CDR3 spans 14 residues. The germline CDR1 and CDR2 sequences are DFQATT and SNEGSKA (reference sequence). V dropped 4 bases and J dropped 1; count of bases not matched to a gene: 3.

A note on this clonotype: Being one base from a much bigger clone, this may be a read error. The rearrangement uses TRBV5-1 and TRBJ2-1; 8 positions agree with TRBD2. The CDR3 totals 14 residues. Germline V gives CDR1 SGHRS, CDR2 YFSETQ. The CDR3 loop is CASSVPGLGDEQSF. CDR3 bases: TGCGCCAGCAGCGTACCGGGACTAGGTGATGAGCAGTCCTTC.

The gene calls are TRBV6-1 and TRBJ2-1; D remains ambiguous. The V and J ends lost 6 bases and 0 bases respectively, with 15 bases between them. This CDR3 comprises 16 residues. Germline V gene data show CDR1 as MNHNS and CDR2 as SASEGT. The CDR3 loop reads CASSRRVSSSYNEQFF. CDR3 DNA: TGTGCCAGCAGCCGACGAGTCTCGAGCTCCTACAATGAGCAGTTCTTC.

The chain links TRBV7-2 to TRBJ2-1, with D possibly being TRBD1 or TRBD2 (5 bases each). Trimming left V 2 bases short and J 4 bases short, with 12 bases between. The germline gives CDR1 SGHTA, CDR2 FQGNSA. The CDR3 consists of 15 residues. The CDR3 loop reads CASSLLRGLYNEQFF. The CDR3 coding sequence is TGTGCCAGCAGCTTATTGAGGGGCCTTTACAATGAGCAGTTCTTC.

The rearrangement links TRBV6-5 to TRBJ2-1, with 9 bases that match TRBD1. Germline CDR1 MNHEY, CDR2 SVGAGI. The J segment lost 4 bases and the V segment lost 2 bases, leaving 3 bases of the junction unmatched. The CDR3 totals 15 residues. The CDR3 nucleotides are TGTGCCAGCAGTTACCGTGGGACAGGGTACAATGAGCAGTTCTTC. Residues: CASSYRGTGYNEQFF.

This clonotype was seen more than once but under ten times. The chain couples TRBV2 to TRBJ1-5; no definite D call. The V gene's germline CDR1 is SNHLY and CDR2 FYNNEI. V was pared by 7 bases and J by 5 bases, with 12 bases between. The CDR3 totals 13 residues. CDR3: CASTRLRDQPQHF. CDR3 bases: TGTGCCAGCACCAGACTACGGGATCAGCCCCAGCATTTT.

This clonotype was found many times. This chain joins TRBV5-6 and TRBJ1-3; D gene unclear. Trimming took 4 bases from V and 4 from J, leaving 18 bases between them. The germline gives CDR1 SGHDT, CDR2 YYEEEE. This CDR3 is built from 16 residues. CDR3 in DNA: TGTGCCAGCAGCCTTCGGACGGGTGCGCTGGGAAACACCATATATTTT. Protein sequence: CASSLRTGALGNTIYF.

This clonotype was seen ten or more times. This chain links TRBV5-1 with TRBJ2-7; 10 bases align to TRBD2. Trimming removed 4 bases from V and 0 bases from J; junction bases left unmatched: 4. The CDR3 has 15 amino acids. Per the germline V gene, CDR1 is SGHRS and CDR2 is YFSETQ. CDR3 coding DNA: TGCGCCAGCAGCACCGGACTAGCGGTCTCCTACGAGCAGTACTTC. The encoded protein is CASSTGLAVSYEQYF.

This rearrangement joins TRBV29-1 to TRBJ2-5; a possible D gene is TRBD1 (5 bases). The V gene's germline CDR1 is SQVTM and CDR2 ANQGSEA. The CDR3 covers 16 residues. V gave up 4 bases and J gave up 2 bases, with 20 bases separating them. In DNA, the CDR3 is TGCAGCGTTGTCCCAAAGATCACAGGCGGACAAGAGACCCAGTACTTC. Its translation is CSVVPKITGGQETQYF.

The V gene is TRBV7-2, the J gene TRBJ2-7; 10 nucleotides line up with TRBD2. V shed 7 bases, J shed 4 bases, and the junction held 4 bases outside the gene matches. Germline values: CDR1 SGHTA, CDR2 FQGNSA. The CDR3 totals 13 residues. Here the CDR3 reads CASTLAGDYEQYF. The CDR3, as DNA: TGTGCCAGCACCCTAGCGGGGGATTACGAGCAGTACTTC. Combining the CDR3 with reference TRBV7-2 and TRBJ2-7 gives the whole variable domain GAGVSQSPSNKVTEKGKDVELRCDPISGHTALYWYRQSLGQGLEFLIYFQGNSAPDKSGLPSDRFSAERTGGSVSTLTIQRTQQEDSAVYLCASTLAGDYEQYFGPGTRLTVT.